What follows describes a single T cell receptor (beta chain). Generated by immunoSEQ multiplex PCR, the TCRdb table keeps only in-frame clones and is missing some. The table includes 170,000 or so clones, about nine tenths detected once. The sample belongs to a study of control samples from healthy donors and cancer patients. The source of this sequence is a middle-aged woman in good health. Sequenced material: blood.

This CDR3 reads CASSLAVTGELFF. The CDR3 coding sequence is TGTGCCAGCAGCTTAGCAGTAACCGGGGAGCTGTTTTTT. The chain combines TRBV7-9 with TRBJ2-2; D is undetermined. V was trimmed by 0 bases and J by 5 bases, leaving 4 bases between them. CDR1 and CDR2 from the germline V gene are SEHNR and FQNEAQ (reference sequence). The CDR3 contains 13 residues. The entire variable domain, with the rest obtained from reference TRBV7-9 and TRBJ2-2, is as follows: DTGVSQNPRHKITKRGQNVTFRCDPISEHNRLYWYRQTLGQGPEFLTYFQNEAQLEKSRLLSDRFSAERPKGSFSTLEIQRTEQGDSAMYLCASSLAVTGELFFGEGSRLTVL.